These T cell receptor beta chains were read from a single sample in a study of CD8+ T cells in alopecia areata. The protocol was immunoSEQ multiplex PCR, while the TCRdb copy is restricted to in-frame clones and leaves out a portion. The sample yields some 25,000 clones, about 47% seen once. The sequenced material came from NKG2D-high CD8+ T cells sorted from blood. Receptor source: a human donor with alopecia areata. Each CDR3 is given with its conserved first and last residue. The order of the fields is CDR3 DNA, CDR3 protein, D gene, J gene, clone size, V gene. The D gene is left open where the match is weak. Expanded clones get a size class; other rows say once, few or many, or leave the size out.

CDR3 DNA: TGCGCCAGCAGCCATCAGGGCCGCCGGATCTACAATGAGCAGTTCTTC; CDR3 protein: CASSHQGRRIYNEQFF; D gene: .; J gene: TRBJ2-1; clone size: few; V gene: TRBV4-1
CDR3 DNA: TGTGCCAGCAGAGAGGGAGGCATTCAGTACTTC; CDR3 protein: CASREGGIQYF; D gene: .; J gene: TRBJ2-4; clone size: .; V gene: TRBV28
CDR3 DNA: TGTGCCAGCAGCGGGACAGGGAATGGCTACACCTTC; CDR3 protein: CASSGTGNGYTF; D gene: TRBD1; J gene: TRBJ1-2; clone size: few; V gene: TRBV7-2
CDR3 DNA: TGCGCCAGCAGCCAAGATCGGGATTCCTACAATGAGCAGTTCTTC; CDR3 protein: CASSQDRDSYNEQFF; D gene: .; J gene: TRBJ2-1; clone size: .; V gene: TRBV4-1
CDR3 DNA: TGTGCCAGCAGCTCGACATCGTTCGGCTATGGCTACACCTTC; CDR3 protein: CASSSTSFGYGYTF; D gene: .; J gene: TRBJ1-2; clone size: .; V gene: TRBV7-2
CDR3 DNA: TGCGCCAGCAGCTTGGGATCAGAGGGCTACACCTTC; CDR3 protein: CASSLGSEGYTF; D gene: .; J gene: TRBJ1-2; clone size: many; V gene: TRBV5-1
CDR3 DNA: TGTGCCAGCAGCTTGGGTCAGGGGGCGGATACGCAGTATTTT; CDR3 protein: CASSLGQGADTQYF; D gene: TRBD1; J gene: TRBJ2-3; clone size: .; V gene: TRBV5-6
CDR3 DNA: TGTGCCAGCAGGGCAAGCGGCAGCTCCTACAATGAGCAGTTCTTC; CDR3 protein: CASRASGSSYNEQFF; D gene: .; J gene: TRBJ2-1; clone size: .; V gene: TRBV6-5
CDR3 DNA: TGTGCCAGCAGCTTAGGCGACGGGCATACGCAGTATTTT; CDR3 protein: CASSLGDGHTQYF; D gene: .; J gene: TRBJ2-3; clone size: .; V gene: TRBV11-2
CDR3 DNA: TGTGCCAGCAGCCTAGGCGGGGGTTTGACTCCCTACGAGCAGTACTTC; CDR3 protein: CASSLGGGLTPYEQYF; D gene: TRBD2; J gene: TRBJ2-7; clone size: .; V gene: TRBV7-6
CDR3 DNA: TGTGCCAGCAGTTTATGGCCTCGGGGACAGACAAATGGTGGCTACACCTTC; CDR3 protein: CASSLWPRGQTNGGYTF; D gene: TRBD1; J gene: TRBJ1-2; clone size: .; V gene: TRBV28
CDR3 DNA: TGTGCCACCCGGGACAGCGGCTCCTACGAGCAGTACTTC; CDR3 protein: CATRDSGSYEQYF; D gene: TRBD1; J gene: TRBJ2-7; clone size: few; V gene: TRBV27
CDR3 DNA: TGTGCCAGCAGCTACGGGAACACTGAAGCTTTCTTT; CDR3 protein: CASSYGNTEAFF; D gene: .; J gene: TRBJ1-1; clone size: many; V gene: TRBV7-3
CDR3 DNA: TGTGCCAGCAGTAACCGGGACAGGGGGCACTACGAGCAGTACTTC; CDR3 protein: CASSNRDRGHYEQYF; D gene: TRBD1; J gene: TRBJ2-7; clone size: few; V gene: TRBV11-2
CDR3 DNA: TGTGCCAGCAGACCCGGGACAAGTAGCACAGATACGCAGTATTTT; CDR3 protein: CASRPGTSSTDTQYF; D gene: .; J gene: TRBJ2-3; clone size: .; V gene: TRBV28
CDR3 DNA: TGTGCCAGTAATACAGGGGTCGGGGCCAACGTCCTGACTTTC; CDR3 protein: CASNTGVGANVLTF; D gene: TRBD1; J gene: TRBJ2-6; clone size: .; V gene: TRBV19
CDR3 DNA: TGTGCCAGCAGCCCTCTCTCTAGCGGGAGGGTCTACAATGAGCAGTTCTTC; CDR3 protein: CASSPLSSGRVYNEQFF; D gene: TRBD2; J gene: TRBJ2-1; clone size: few; V gene: TRBV5-6
CDR3 DNA: TGTGCCAGCTGCAAGGACCAGCAGAACCAAGAGACCCAGTACTTC; CDR3 protein: CASCKDQQNQETQYF; D gene: .; J gene: TRBJ2-5; clone size: .; V gene: TRBV21-1
CDR3 DNA: TGTGCCAGCAGTTATGGGACGTTCACCGGGGAGCTGTTTTTT; CDR3 protein: CASSYGTFTGELFF; D gene: .; J gene: TRBJ2-2; clone size: .; V gene: TRBV6-5
CDR3 DNA: TGTGCCAGCACGGTAGGGGATTTTAGCTCCTACAATGAGCAGTTCTTC; CDR3 protein: CASTVGDFSSYNEQFF; D gene: .; J gene: TRBJ2-1; clone size: .; V gene: TRBV2
CDR3 DNA: TGTGCCAGCAGTGAAGGTCCGTATTACACTGAAGCTTTCTTT; CDR3 protein: CASSEGPYYTEAFF; D gene: .; J gene: TRBJ1-1; clone size: .; V gene: TRBV2
CDR3 DNA: TGCGCCAGCAGCCAAGACTCAATGAACACTGAAGCTTTCTTT; CDR3 protein: CASSQDSMNTEAFF; D gene: .; J gene: TRBJ1-1; clone size: .; V gene: TRBV4-1
CDR3 DNA: TGTGCCAGCAGCTCCTCAGCCGGGACTAGCGGGATCAATGAGCAGTTCTTC; CDR3 protein: CASSSSAGTSGINEQFF; D gene: TRBD2; J gene: TRBJ2-1; clone size: many; V gene: TRBV7-3
CDR3 DNA: TGTGCCAGCAGAACGGACCACTTGGGTACTGAGACCCAGTACTTC; CDR3 protein: CASRTDHLGTETQYF; D gene: .; J gene: TRBJ2-5; clone size: .; V gene: TRBV4-2
CDR3 DNA: TGCGCCAGCAGCGCCGGACAGATCCAAGACGAGCAGTACTTC; CDR3 protein: CASSAGQIQDEQYF; D gene: .; J gene: TRBJ2-7; clone size: .; V gene: TRBV5-1
CDR3 DNA: TGTGCCAGCAGTGGGGACAGCCCTTACTATGGCTACACCTTC; CDR3 protein: CASSGDSPYYGYTF; D gene: TRBD1; J gene: TRBJ1-2; clone size: once; V gene: TRBV6-1
CDR3 DNA: TGTGCCAGCAGCTCGACAGGGGGCATAGCCAAAAACATTCAGTACTTC; CDR3 protein: CASSSTGGIAKNIQYF; D gene: TRBD1; J gene: TRBJ2-4; clone size: .; V gene: TRBV27
CDR3 DNA: TGTGCCAGCAGTGAAGGGGGGACATATGCTAACAATGAGCAGTTCTTC; CDR3 protein: CASSEGGTYANNEQFF; D gene: .; J gene: TRBJ2-1; clone size: few; V gene: TRBV2
CDR3 DNA: TGTGCCAGCAGTCTTCAGGGTATAAGCTCCTACAATGAGCAGTTCTTC; CDR3 protein: CASSLQGISSYNEQFF; D gene: .; J gene: TRBJ2-1; clone size: .; V gene: TRBV28
CDR3 DNA: TGTGCCAGCAGGGAACTAGCGGGAGATTTCGATGAGCAGTTCTTC; CDR3 protein: CASRELAGDFDEQFF; D gene: TRBD2; J gene: TRBJ2-1; clone size: few; V gene: TRBV28
CDR3 DNA: TGTGCCAGCAGCCCTCCCGGCTGGGAAGCTTTCTTT; CDR3 protein: CASSPPGWEAFF; D gene: .; J gene: TRBJ1-1; clone size: .; V gene: TRBV7-9
CDR3 DNA: TGCGCCAGCAGTTACCCGGGATCCTCCTATGGCTACACCTTC; CDR3 protein: CASSYPGSSYGYTF; D gene: .; J gene: TRBJ1-2; clone size: few; V gene: TRBV23-1
CDR3 DNA: TGTGCCAGCAGCTTAACGCCAGGGGACCCGAACACCGGGGAGCTGTTTTTT; CDR3 protein: CASSLTPGDPNTGELFF; D gene: .; J gene: TRBJ2-2; clone size: .; V gene: TRBV7-3
CDR3 DNA: TGTGCCAGCACGGGCTCCTACGAGCAGTACTTC; CDR3 protein: CASTGSYEQYF; D gene: .; J gene: TRBJ2-7; clone size: .; V gene: TRBV7-9
CDR3 DNA: TGTGCCAGTAGGGACAGGGGGCCTGGAAACACCATATATTTT; CDR3 protein: CASRDRGPGNTIYF; D gene: TRBD1; J gene: TRBJ1-3; clone size: .; V gene: TRBV19
CDR3 DNA: TGTGCCAGCAGGCAGGCTGAAGCTTTCTTT; CDR3 protein: CASRQAEAFF; D gene: .; J gene: TRBJ1-1; clone size: once; V gene: TRBV6-6
CDR3 DNA: TGTGCCAGCAGCTTAATCGGGGGCGAGCAGTTCTTC; CDR3 protein: CASSLIGGEQFF; D gene: .; J gene: TRBJ2-1; clone size: .; V gene: TRBV7-3
CDR3 DNA: TGTGCCAGCAGTGACGCCGGGATGGGAGCAGATACGCAGTATTTT; CDR3 protein: CASSDAGMGADTQYF; D gene: .; J gene: TRBJ2-3; clone size: .; V gene: TRBV27
CDR3 DNA: TGTGCCAGCAACTTAGCGGGAGGGCTCAAAGATACGCAGTATTTT; CDR3 protein: CASNLAGGLKDTQYF; D gene: TRBD2; J gene: TRBJ2-3; clone size: .; V gene: TRBV28
CDR3 DNA: TGCGCCAGCAGCCAAGGCCGGCCAGGGGGCAAGAACGGGGAGCTGTTTTTT; CDR3 protein: CASSQGRPGGKNGELFF; D gene: TRBD1; J gene: TRBJ2-2; clone size: .; V gene: TRBV4-1
CDR3 DNA: TGTGCCAGCAGCTTAGGTGCGCGGGGACCATTCACCGGGGAGCTGTTTTTT; CDR3 protein: CASSLGARGPFTGELFF; D gene: .; J gene: TRBJ2-2; clone size: .; V gene: TRBV11-2
CDR3 DNA: TGTGCCAGCTCACCGGAAGCGGACAAAGTGGATCAAGGGCAGTACTTC; CDR3 protein: CASSPEADKVDQGQYF; D gene: .; J gene: TRBJ2-7; clone size: few; V gene: TRBV18
CDR3 DNA: TGCGCCAGCAGCCTAAGACAGGGGGCCTACGAGCAGTACTTC; CDR3 protein: CASSLRQGAYEQYF; D gene: TRBD1; J gene: TRBJ2-7; clone size: .; V gene: TRBV4-1
CDR3 DNA: TGTGCCAGCAGCACTAGGGACCATGGCTACACCTTC; CDR3 protein: CASSTRDHGYTF; D gene: .; J gene: TRBJ1-2; clone size: .; V gene: TRBV9
CDR3 DNA: TGTGCCAGTAGTACAGACAGGGTTGGCTACACCTTC; CDR3 protein: CASSTDRVGYTF; D gene: TRBD1; J gene: TRBJ1-2; clone size: few; V gene: TRBV19
CDR3 DNA: TGTGCCAGCAGGGACAGGGCTCGGCAGCCCCAGCATTTT; CDR3 protein: CASRDRARQPQHF; D gene: TRBD1; J gene: TRBJ1-5; clone size: .; V gene: TRBV27
CDR3 DNA: TGTGCCAGCAGCCTTACACCGGGACTAGCGGGAGCCGGCGAGCAGTACTTC; CDR3 protein: CASSLTPGLAGAGEQYF; D gene: TRBD2; J gene: TRBJ2-7; clone size: .; V gene: TRBV7-6
CDR3 DNA: TGTGCCAGCAGCAGCGGACGCCCGCGCTGGGGTACTGAAGCTTTCTTT; CDR3 protein: CASSSGRPRWGTEAFF; D gene: .; J gene: TRBJ1-1; clone size: .; V gene: TRBV5-4
CDR3 DNA: TGTGCCAGCAGTTTAGCGGTCACAGATACGCAGTATTTT; CDR3 protein: CASSLAVTDTQYF; D gene: .; J gene: TRBJ2-3; clone size: .; V gene: TRBV7-3
CDR3 DNA: TGTGCCAGCAACCGTGGGCGGGAGGGCCTCGAGACCCAGTACTTC; CDR3 protein: CASNRGREGLETQYF; D gene: TRBD2; J gene: TRBJ2-5; clone size: many; V gene: TRBV7-9
CDR3 DNA: TGTGCCAGCAGTGAAGAGACAGGGGAGTTGAACACCGGGGAGCTGTTTTTT; CDR3 protein: CASSEETGELNTGELFF; D gene: TRBD1; J gene: TRBJ2-2; clone size: few; V gene: TRBV2
CDR3 DNA: TGTGCCAGCAGCTTTGGGGGAGGGCCCTACGAGCAGTACTTC; CDR3 protein: CASSFGGGPYEQYF; D gene: TRBD2; J gene: TRBJ2-7; clone size: .; V gene: TRBV7-9
CDR3 DNA: TGTGCCAGCAGTTTAAGGCTTGGGAACGAGCAGTACTTC; CDR3 protein: CASSLRLGNEQYF; D gene: .; J gene: TRBJ2-7; clone size: .; V gene: TRBV28
CDR3 DNA: TGTGCCAGCAGTGAAGTGGGGCTCGGGCCTCCCACAGATACGCAGTATTTT; CDR3 protein: CASSEVGLGPPTDTQYF; D gene: .; J gene: TRBJ2-3; clone size: .; V gene: TRBV6-1
CDR3 DNA: TGCAGGGTGAAATCGGGGTACAATGAGCAGTTCTTC; CDR3 protein: CRVKSGYNEQFF; D gene: .; J gene: TRBJ2-1; clone size: few; V gene: TRBV29-1
CDR3 DNA: TGTGCCAGCAGCTTTCCACGGGACAACTACGAGCAGTACTTC; CDR3 protein: CASSFPRDNYEQYF; D gene: .; J gene: TRBJ2-7; clone size: .; V gene: TRBV7-9
CDR3 DNA: TGTGCCAGCAGTTCACTAGCGGGAGTATACACAGATACGCAGTATTTT; CDR3 protein: CASSSLAGVYTDTQYF; D gene: TRBD2; J gene: TRBJ2-3; clone size: few; V gene: TRBV6-6
CDR3 DNA: TGTGCCATCAGTGTCGGGGGCCGGTCAGAGGGCTACACCTTC; CDR3 protein: CAISVGGRSEGYTF; D gene: .; J gene: TRBJ1-2; clone size: once; V gene: TRBV10-3
CDR3 DNA: TGTGCCAGCAGCACCAGGACTAGCGGGATTTTAAGGGAGCAGTTCTTC; CDR3 protein: CASSTRTSGILREQFF; D gene: TRBD2; J gene: TRBJ2-1; clone size: once; V gene: TRBV9